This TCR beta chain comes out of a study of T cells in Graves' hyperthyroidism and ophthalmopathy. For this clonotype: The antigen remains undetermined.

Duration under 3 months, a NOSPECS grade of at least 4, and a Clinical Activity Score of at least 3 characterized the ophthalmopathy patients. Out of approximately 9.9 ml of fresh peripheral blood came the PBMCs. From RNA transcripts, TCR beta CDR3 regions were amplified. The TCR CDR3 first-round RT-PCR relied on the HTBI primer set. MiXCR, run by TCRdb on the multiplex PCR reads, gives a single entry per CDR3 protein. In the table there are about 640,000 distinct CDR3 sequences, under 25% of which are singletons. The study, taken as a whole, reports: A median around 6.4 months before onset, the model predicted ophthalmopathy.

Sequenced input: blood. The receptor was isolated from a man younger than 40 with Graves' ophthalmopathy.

The CDR3 here is CASSPRVISDATNEKLFF. For the CDR3, the DNA is TGTGCCAGCTCACCTAGGGTAATATCAGATGCAACTAATGAAAAACTGTTTTTT. The V and J genes are TRBV18 and TRBJ1-4; D call uncertain. Germline V lookup: CDR1 KGHSH, CDR2 LQKENI. V was cut by 3 bases and J by 0 bases, with 17 bases left in between. The CDR3 is 18 amino acids.